The 28 T cell receptor beta chains given below trace back to one sample, sequenced in a study of PD-L1 blockade in urothelial cancer. As to time point: peripheral blood 6 weeks after treatment start. The protocol was immunoSEQ multiplex PCR, while the TCRdb copy is restricted to in-frame clones and leaves out a portion. The sample lists 72,000 or so clones; 88% were seen once. This specimen was PBMCs, taken around atezolizumab (anti-PD-L1) treatment. These receptors all stem from a man aged 60 to 75 with urothelial cancer.

The J gene is TRBJ1-1, the V gene TRBV11-3, with D possibly TRBD1 on 5 matching bases. Trimming took 5 bases from V and 5 from J, leaving 9 bases between them. From germline, CDR1 is SGHNT and CDR2 YENEEA. The CDR3 consists of 12 residues. In DNA form, the CDR3 reads TGTGCCAGCAGCGTCAGGGATACTGAAGCTTTCTTT. Its translation: CASSVRDTEAFF.

This clone was recorded a few times. The chain has TRBV18 and TRBJ1-5; 9 nucleotides line up with TRBD1. This CDR3 contains 17 residues. The germline V gene has CDR1 KGHSH and CDR2 LQKENI. V lost 2 bases and J lost 4; bases outside the gene matches: 9. CDR3 region: CASSPERGQGRNQPQHF. In nucleotides, the CDR3 is TGTGCCAGCTCACCAGAGAGGGGACAGGGAAGGAATCAGCCCCAGCATTTT. Drawing the rest from reference TRBV18 and TRBJ1-5, the complete variable domain is NAGVMQNPRHLVRRRGQEARLRCSPMKGHSHVYWYRQLPEEGLKFMVYLQKENIIDESGMPKERFSAEFPKEGPSILRIQQVVRGDSAAYFCASSPERGQGRNQPQHFGDGTRLSIL.

The chain has TRBV9 and TRBJ2-1; D is undetermined. Trimming left V 0 bases short and J 8 bases short, with 18 bases between. The CDR3 spans 16 residues. Germline loops: CDR1 SGDLS, CDR2 YYNGEE. The CDR3 DNA reads TGTGCCAGCAGCGTAGGTTACGAGACCCCAAGCGATGAGCAGTTCTTC. This gives the protein CASSVGYETPSDEQFF.

The rearrangement uses TRBV4-3 and TRBJ1-5; D possibly corresponds to TRBD1 (5 bases). The CDR3 runs to 16 residues. The ends were cut back, 0 bases at V and 3 bases at J, with 12 bases in the middle. Germline CDR1 is LGHNA and CDR2 is YSLEER. The CDR3 DNA sequence: TGCGCCAGCAGCCAAGACCTACCAGGGAACAATCAGCCCCAGCATTTT. This translates into CASSQDLPGNNQPQHF.

This chain joins TRBV7-9 and TRBJ1-1; D is possibly TRBD1 (5 bases). Deletions cut 5 bases from V and 3 bases from J, with 16 bases between. The CDR3 runs to 15 residues. CDR1 SEHNR and CDR2 FQNEAQ come from the germline V gene (reference sequence). The CDR3 protein is CASSPWGGIDTEAFF. For the CDR3, the DNA is TGTGCCAGCAGCCCCTGGGGGGGGATAGACACTGAAGCTTTCTTT.

This chain links TRBV7-2 with TRBJ1-4; 7 nucleotides align to TRBD1. Germline V gene lookup returns CDR1 SGHTA and CDR2 FQGNSA. The CDR3 has 14 amino acids. The junction had 2 bases not matched to a gene; V was cut back by 2 bases and J by 5 bases. Here the CDR3 DNA reads TGTGCCAGCAGCTTACAGGGGGGCAATGAAAAACTGTTTTTT. This codes for CASSLQGGNEKLFF.

The rearrangement links TRBV10-3 to TRBJ1-2, with TRBD1 matching over 11 bases. V lost 2 bases and J lost 6; bases outside the gene matches: 5. Germline V gene data show CDR1 as ENHRY and CDR2 as SYGVKD. There are 15 residues in the CDR3. CDR3 in DNA: TGTGCCATCAGTGAGAAAGGACAGGGGGCGAATGGCTACACCTTC. Translating it yields CAISEKGQGANGYTF.

The rearrangement joins TRBV30 to TRBJ2-7, with D possibly matching TRBD2 (5 bases). The V gene lost 2 bases and the J gene lost 1 base, with 18 bases spanning the gap. Germline CDR1 and CDR2: GTSNPN and SVGIG (reference sequence). There are 16 residues in the CDR3. CDR3 DNA sequence: TGTGCCTGGAGTCTCCTTCGGCGGACTGCTTCCTACGAGCAGTACTTC. It is translated as CAWSLLRRTASYEQYF. Variable domain in full (rest from reference TRBV30 and TRBJ2-7): SQTIHQWPATLVQPVGSPLSLECTVEGTSNPNLYWYRQAAGRGLQLLFYSVGIGQISSEVPQNLSASRPQDRQFILSSKKLLLSDSGFYLCAWSLLRRTASYEQYFGPGTRLTVT.

This clone was detected only once. The V and J genes are TRBV9 and TRBJ2-1, with 7 bases matching TRBD2. There are 15 residues in the CDR3. V was pared by 4 bases and J by 1 base, with 5 bases of the junction left unmatched. CDR1 and CDR2 from the germline V gene are SGDLS and YYNGEE. CDR3 DNA: TGTGCCAGCAGCATAAACGGGGGGTCCTACAATGAGCAGTTCTTC. Encoded protein: CASSINGGSYNEQFF.

The chain combines TRBV7-9 with TRBJ2-1; 9 positions agree with TRBD1. The V gene end was trimmed by 4 bases and the J gene end by 5 bases; junction bases not matched to a gene: 9. The CDR3 has 16 residues. CDR1 is SEHNR, CDR2 FQNEAQ, per germline (reference sequence). CDR3 in DNA: TGTGCCAGCAGCTCTACCGGGACAGGGACCAACAATGAGCAGTTCTTC. Residues: CASSSTGTGTNNEQFF.

CDR3 region: CASSLTGVNYGYTF. The CDR3 nucleotides are TGTGCCAGCAGCTTGACAGGGGTAAACTATGGCTACACCTTC. This rearrangement joins TRBV5-6 to TRBJ1-2; 7 bases map to TRBD1. J gave up 2 bases and V 1 base, and 2 bases lay outside the gene matches. Per the germline V gene, CDR1 is SGHDT and CDR2 is YYEEEE. This CDR3 contains 14 residues.

The chain has TRBV7-9 and TRBJ2-3; a weak D match, TRBD1 (5 bases). The CDR3 totals 17 residues. The germline gives CDR1 SEHNR, CDR2 FQNEAQ (reference sequence). Trimming took off 3 bases at V and 2 bases at J, with 18 bases between the two ends. The CDR3 coding sequence is TGTGCCAGCAGCTTCGTTCCAGGGATACCATTCACAGATACGCAGTATTTT. Translated, it gives CASSFVPGIPFTDTQYF.

This rearrangement joins TRBV29-1 to TRBJ2-7, with no clear D. Germline V gene lookup returns CDR1 SQVTM and CDR2 ANQGSEA. The CDR3 covers 13 residues. Trimming stripped 4 bases from V and 0 bases from J, with 10 bases between. CDR3 DNA: TGCAGCGTTGTGACACCCTCCTCCTACGAGCAGTACTTC. Amino acids: CSVVTPSSYEQYF.

This rearrangement joins TRBV4-1 to TRBJ2-3; D might be TRBD1 (5 bases). The V end lost 3 bases, the J end lost 2 bases, and 27 bases lay between the germline ends. CDR3 length equals 20 residues. In germline, CDR1 is MGHRA, CDR2 YSYEKL. CDR3 sequence (DNA): TGCGCCAGCAGCCATGCAGGGTCCAGTGGGTTGAGAGATGACACAGATACGCAGTATTTT. Amino acids: CASSHAGSSGLRDDTDTQYF.

The V and J genes are TRBV6-1 and TRBJ2-7; 11 bases align to TRBD1. V lost 6 bases to trimming and J lost 4 bases; unmatched junction nucleotides: 5. The length of the CDR3 is 14 residues. Germline CDR1 reads MNHNS; CDR2 reads SASEGT. CDR3 DNA: TGTGCCAGCAGGCCGGACAGGGGGCGGTACGAGCAGTACTTC. As protein: CASRPDRGRYEQYF.

This clone was observed a single time. This chain links TRBV29-1 with TRBJ2-1; maybe TRBD2 (6 bases). Deletions cut 6 bases from V and 4 bases from J, with 16 bases between. This CDR3 has 14 amino acids. The germline V gene has CDR1 SQVTM and CDR2 ANQGSEA. DNA of the CDR3: TGCAGCGTCGAGTGGCTAGCGAGTTACAATGAGCAGTTCTTC. Translating gives CSVEWLASYNEQFF.

This chain uses TRBV5-4 with TRBJ2-1, with D perhaps matching TRBD2 (6 bases). In germline, CDR1 is SGHNT, CDR2 YYREEE (reference sequence). V was shortened by 0 bases and J by 6 bases, with 10 bases between the two germline ends. The CDR3 covers 14 residues. The CDR3, as DNA: TGTGCCAGCAGCTTGGAAGGGACTCCCAATGAGCAGTTCTTC. This gives the protein CASSLEGTPNEQFF.

This chain connects TRBV18 to TRBJ2-7; 11 nucleotides agree with TRBD1. In germline, CDR1 is KGHSH, CDR2 LQKENI. Losses at the gene ends were 3 bases for V and 2 bases for J; bases not matched to a gene: 3. This CDR3 is 15 amino acids long. The CDR3 reads CASSPGTGGPYEQYF. The CDR3 region has the DNA TGTGCCAGCTCACCCGGGACAGGGGGTCCCTACGAGCAGTACTTC.

J is TRBJ2-7 and V is TRBV4-1; maybe TRBD1 (5 bases). CDR1 and CDR2 from the germline V gene are MGHRA and YSYEKL. CDR3 length equals 14 residues. With 4 bases removed from V and 4 bases from J, the gap between germline ends came to 14 bases. The CDR3 reads CASSPPAGIYEQYF. CDR3 sequence (DNA): TGCGCCAGCAGCCCTCCAGCAGGGATATACGAGCAGTACTTC.

The chain is built from TRBV7-8 and TRBJ2-3, with 8 bases fitting TRBD2. V dropped 7 bases and J dropped 2; count of bases not matched to a gene: 17. CDR1 and CDR2 (germline): SGHVS, FQNEAQ. The CDR3 totals 18 residues. CDR3 bases: TGTGCCAGCACCCGACGGGGGGGAGCTAGACTTCCCACAGATACGCAGTATTTT. Translated, it gives CASTRRGGARLPTDTQYF.

The chain is built from TRBV6-5 and TRBJ1-2; D may be TRBD1 (5 bases). Trimming shortened V by 8 bases and J by 6 bases, and 16 bases separated the two germline ends. Germline V gives CDR1 MNHEY, CDR2 SVGAGI. This CDR3 is built from 13 residues. CDR3 sequence (DNA): TGTGCCAGCGGCCACTGGGGGGTTGATGGCTACACCTTC. Translation: CASGHWGVDGYTF.

This rearrangement joins TRBV7-2 to TRBJ2-1; tentative D call: TRBD2 (6 bases). The V end was cut by 8 bases, the J end by 9 bases, with 11 bases between. Germline CDR1 and CDR2: SGHTA and FQGNSA. The CDR3 has 11 amino acids. CDR3 DNA: TGTGCCAGCGGCAATAGCGGTGAGCAGTTCTTC. Its protein product is CASGNSGEQFF.

The CDR3 nucleotides are TGTGCCAGTAGTACCATGGGACAGGGTAGGGGCTACACCTTC. Protein: CASSTMGQGRGYTF. V usage is TRBV19 and J usage is TRBJ1-2, with TRBD1 matching 9 bases. This CDR3 spans 14 amino acids. J was trimmed by 8 bases and V by 4 bases; bases with no gene match: 8. The germline gives CDR1 LNHDA, CDR2 SQIVND (reference sequence).

This clone is medium-sized. This chain links TRBV15 with TRBJ2-1; a weak D match, TRBD2 (6 bases). Per germline, CDR1 LNHNV and CDR2 YYDKDF (reference sequence). There are 17 residues in the CDR3. V was cut by 5 bases and J by 2 bases, with 19 bases left in between. The CDR3 sequence: CATSLRTVAGPYNEQFF. CDR3 nucleotides: TGTGCCACCAGCCTCCGTACTGTGGCGGGGCCCTACAATGAGCAGTTCTTC.

About this clone itself: This same CDR3 is encoded by further DNA sequences in the sample. This chain links TRBV30 with TRBJ1-3; D unresolved. This CDR3 spans 11 amino acids. Germline V gene data show CDR1 as GTSNPN and CDR2 as SVGIG (reference sequence). Trimming took 4 bases from V and 5 from J, leaving 6 bases between them. DNA for the CDR3: TGTGCCTGGACAGTTAGAAACACCATATATTTT. This translates into CAWTVRNTIYF.

The chain carries TRBV7-8 and TRBJ1-2; 7 nucleotides align to TRBD1. CDR3 length: 13 residues. V was clipped by 5 bases and J by 1 base; unmatched bases: 1. Germline V gene sequence: CDR1 SGHVS, CDR2 FQNEAQ. The CDR3 coding sequence is TGTGCCAGCAGCGGACAGGTTAACTATGGCTACACCTTC. It is translated as CASSGQVNYGYTF.

This chain joins TRBV4-3 and TRBJ1-1; D is uncertain. With 0 bases removed from V and 1 base from J, the gap between germline ends came to 6 bases. Per germline, CDR1 LGHNA and CDR2 YSLEER. This CDR3 has 14 amino acids. CDR3 sequence reads: CASSQEAGNTEAFF. The CDR3 DNA reads as TGCGCCAGCAGCCAAGAGGCAGGGAACACTGAAGCTTTCTTT.

This clone was recorded only once. The chain carries TRBV5-4 and TRBJ2-2, with a tentative D call TRBD2 (7 bases). CDR3 size: 15 residues. V gave up 4 bases and J gave up 4 bases, with 14 bases separating them. Germline V gene lookup returns CDR1 SGHNT and CDR2 YYREEE (reference sequence). CDR3 nucleotide sequence: TGTGCCAGCAGCATAAGGGGGGGACTCACCGGGGAGCTGTTTTTT. Its protein is CASSIRGGLTGELFF.